The clone carrying this T cell receptor (beta chain) was picked up many times. Its antigen remains unknown. Looked up from germline, CDR1 is SNHLY and CDR2 is FYNNEI. This CDR3 spans 15 amino acids. Trimming took 4 bases from V and 1 from J; bases not matched to a gene: 4. These data belong to a study of T cells in Graves' hyperthyroidism and ophthalmopathy. Study-level findings and limits: Ophthalmopathy and stable hyperthyroidism were told apart by a 13 V-J model.

Hyperthyroidism of Graves' type that showed no ophthalmopathy progression within 18 months was stable. The study enrolled patients aged 18 to 65 with newly diagnosed hyperthyroidism of under 2 months' duration. Thyroid ultrasound, orbital computed tomography, clinical symptoms, and serum thyroxine and TRAb underpinned diagnoses. RNA transcripts were the template for amplifying TCR beta CDR3 regions. First-round RT-PCR with HTBI primers amplified the TCR CDR3 region. TCRdb processed the multiplex PCR reads anew with MiXCR; each CDR3 protein has one entry. Among approximately 560,000 distinct CDR3 sequences, approximately 44% were seen once, and the ten largest hold 6.5% to 9%.

The clonotype comes from a woman in her late teens or twenties with Graves' hyperthyroidism. The V call is TRBV2, the J call TRBJ1-5; 7 bases agree with TRBD1. The sequencing input was peripheral blood or thyroid tissue (not recorded which). Here the CDR3 DNA reads TGTGCCAGCAGTGTGCGACAGGGAAGCAATCAGCCCCAGCATTTT. This codes for CASSVRQGSNQPQHF.